This T cell receptor (beta chain) is from a study of cytomegalovirus exposure and HLA in healthy donors (dated by TCRdb to about 2017). A note on the overall study: In an earlier analysis of some 610 of the donors, roughly 300 Gb of sequence data and some 120 million unique TCR beta sequences from about 180 million T cells were reported. Around 330 gigabases of sequencing data and approximately 91 million unique TCR sequences made up an early release that covered 500 to 700 HLA-typed donors. Among the roughly 400 genotyped donors, approximately 76% belonged to the genetic ancestry cluster associated with self-reported Caucasian donors. The study aimed to test whether cataloging public T cell receptors could reveal signatures of past pathogen exposure. The study profiled the T cell repertoires of 500 to 800 subjects by immunosequencing and related them to cytomegalovirus serostatus. Besides the first cohort of some 670 subjects, a separate validation cohort made up of 90 to 150 different subjects was used. The study combined high-throughput TCR immunosequencing, statistical association of individual TCRs with disease status, and machine learning to predict cytomegalovirus infection status. A later analysis re-examined previously published TCR beta repertoires from roughly 650 donors and added high-resolution HLA genotyping to investigate patterns of TCR occurrence. The later analysis used no new phenotypic data to find candidate immune exposures, relying instead on TCR beta sequences and their occurrence across donors. An earlier analysis of 587 of the donors used high-throughput TCR beta sequencing to judge whether each TCR beta V gene segment behaved as functional or pseudogenic. Donor age, sex, ethnicity and CMV serostatus were compiled alongside the repertoire data. In a later genetic analysis, genome-wide SNP genotypes for about 60% of the 666 donors were used, and that subset was treated as a discovery cohort. Every discovery cohort repertoire had been produced on one sequencing platform. Class I and class II HLA loci were covered by the typing at four-digit resolution. The number of donors typed differed by locus, with 629-630 for A, B, C, DRB1 and DQB1, around 500 for DQA1, 600 to 610 for DPA1, and 472 for DPB1. Because of strong linkage in the cohort, roughly 5 DR-DQ haplotypes were treated as single units for association and clustering. On average, around 240,000 unique TCR beta nucleotide sequences were sequenced per donor among 350 to 400 genotyped donors of the cohort, with roughly 18% of those sequences being non-productive.

Library preparation employed the immunoSEQ multiplex PCR assay. A mixture of 60 forward primers for TCR Vbeta segments and 13 reverse primers for TCR Jbeta segments was used in the multiplex PCR. The CDR3 region of rearranged TCR beta genes was amplified from genomic DNA with a multiplex PCR assay. Amplified TCR beta libraries were sequenced as 87-base-pair reads on the Illumina HiSeq System. The authors' analysis ran thus. A later analysis counted approximately 76 million unique TCR beta chains across the 700 or so repertoires, and around 9.9 million of these chains were shared by at least two donors. A nearest-neighbor algorithm error-corrected the raw reads and collapsed the reads into unique sequences, merging closely related sequences to remove PCR and sequencing errors. To assign V, D and J gene segments, CDR3 sequences were aligned to IMGT reference sequences. For a sequence to be retained, at least a six-nucleotide match to both a V gene segment and a J gene segment was required. A rearrangement was called productive if the CDR3 had no stop codons and remained in frame with V and J, and every other rearrangement was called non-productive. CDR3 was defined according to IMGT convention as the region running from the second conserved V-encoded cysteine to the conserved J-encoded phenylalanine. In an earlier analysis of around 570 of the donors, sequences lacking an unambiguous match to a single V gene segment were excluded. In an earlier analysis of approximately 590 of the donors, V segments were called functional above 56.7% productive rearrangements and were called segregating when the between-donor standard deviation exceeded 5%. To diagnose cytomegalovirus status from the catalog of TCR beta chain sequences, a statistical classification framework was built. V and J gene assignment, in a later analysis, came from comparing TCR nucleotide sequences with IMGT/GENE-DB human TR gene sequences. Using the TCRdist pipeline, a later analysis assigned CDR3 sequences along with most-parsimonious VDJ recombination scenarios. In a later analysis, each TCR beta chain was defined by its CDR3 amino acid sequence together with its V-gene family, and reads without a unique V-gene family were excluded. A later analysis removed several hundred highly shared, low-generation-probability nucleotide sequences to deal with suspected cross-contamination and a sequencing artifact. For each public chain, a later analysis derived a clonal expansion index from normalized ranks of inferred template counts within each repertoire. In a later analysis, generation probabilities were computed using a VDJ recombination model fitted to out-of-frame rearrangements, and the results were checked against IGoR. Hypergeometric tests were used in a later analysis to score TCR-TCR, TCR-HLA and TCR-CMV co-occurrence, with a repertoire-size bias correction applied to the TCR pairs. A later analysis estimated false discovery rates by permuting HLA or CMV assignments 20 times. In a later analysis, co-occurring TCRs were grouped using DBSCAN, with TCRdist sequence similarity added in when clustering inside HLA-allele-positive subsets. Repertoires with fewer than 30,000 or more than 120,000 public chains were left out of co-occurrence clustering, as were about 5 repertoires with anomalous nucleotide sharing. Entries here come from immuneACCESS through TCRdb and include only in-frame sequences with V and J called. Some clones fail to appear in such tables; in the studies checked, an unresolved V gene covers under half of the shortfall, and the cause of the remainder is unknown. V and J calls and clone size come straight from that table; D and trimming were deduced from the DNA. This sample is represented by 150,000 to 200,000 clones; about 75% of them were singletons. The ten largest account for 4.9% of the sample.

What the work shows at the level of the full study, not this receptor alone: It was suggested by the authors that the approach could potentially be generalized to other disease states and immunological phenotypes. Specific HLA alleles were associated with around 18,000 TCR beta sequences at a false discovery rate of 0.05 in a later analysis. Correlated functional status among segregating V segments might be attributable to linkage disequilibrium, but an unknown experimental factor could not be ruled out. In an earlier analysis of fewer than 700 of the donors, most TCR beta V segments appeared in productive rearrangements about 87% or about 30% of the time, broadly matching IMGT annotations. For the cohort, immune exposure information was limited to CMV serostatus. The presence/absence analyses assumed that sequencing depth was roughly uniform across donors, and that assumption may not be true. In this cohort, only TCR beta chains were sequenced, and detectable features were limited by the absence of alpha or paired-chain data. A further reported finding was that TCR beta sequences accurately predicted the HLA-A and HLA-B alleles for most subjects in the first cohort. According to a later analysis, TCR association rates differed among HLA loci, with DRB1 alleles showing the most associated TCRs and HLA-C alleles showing the fewest. In vitro tests confirmed that three of the cytomegalovirus-associated TCR beta chains recognize cytomegalovirus antigens. Compared with the approximately 670-donor mean, donors in an Asian-associated ancestry cluster had fewer N-insertions in productive TCRs, according to a later genetic analysis. The study listed 150 to 200 TCR beta chains as associated with cytomegalovirus. Strong co-occurrence of HLA alleles, especially DR and DQ, made assigning TCR associations to individual alleles difficult. In a later analysis, most CMV-associated TCR beta chains were found to appear HLA-restricted, with HLA associations seemingly driven largely by CMV exposure. Because counts were too low, about 15 rarely observed V segments, including chromosome 9 orphons, were left out of the earlier analysis of a few hundred of the donors. HLA typing was unavailable for some donors at each locus, so association tests used only the typed subset. The sequencing pipeline was judged likely to have produced a cluster of highly shared sequence variants as a technical artifact. A later analysis found that HLA-associated TCR beta chains were more clonally expanded and had lower generation probabilities than equally common non-associated chains. The classifier was reported to diagnose cytomegalovirus status with high specificity and sensitivity in both the original and validation cohorts. According to a later analysis, parvovirus B19, influenza, CMV and Epstein-Barr virus appeared linked to several top co-occurrence clusters. An association between a missense DCLRE1C variant and V-gene and J-gene trimming of TCR beta chains was found in a later genetic analysis and replicated in an independent cohort. Most TCR sequences were observed very rarely across donors, whereas some public TCRs were present in many individuals. The 87-base-pair reads could not distinguish some IMGT-functional V segments, including TRBV6-2 and TRBV6-3, so those segments were excluded.

Measured from the cysteine to the phenylalanine, the CDR3 is 15 residues long. Only the CDR3 part of the read is kept: 45 bases, read in frame from the first base. Relative to germline, V is 0 bases shorter and J is 3 bases shorter, with 12 bases between their ends. The cohort was made up of roughly 670 healthy bone marrow donors. At the time of sampling, every cohort member was nominally healthy, though immune exposures that went unrecorded were likely present. The donor tested CMV seronegative and was one of the 352 seronegative cohort members. A peripheral blood sample was provided by each donor, and peripheral blood mononuclear cells were used for TCR beta sequencing. Genomic DNA was extracted from the blood cell samples with the Qiagen DNeasy Blood Extraction Kit. This clone showed up just once. What antigen it recognizes has not been identified. One base away there is no much larger clone; base qualities are not given.

The rearranged chain carries TRBV6-7 and TRBJ2-7; the D gene is perhaps TRBD2, on 6 matching bases. TRBV6-7 belongs to the ORF category, with a function that is uncertain. The specimen sequenced was PBMCs. This receptor was obtained from a male donor in good health and CMV-seronegative. CDR3 region: CASSYSPQAGYEQYF. The nucleotide sequence reads TGTGCCAGCAGTTACTCGCCCCAAGCGGGCTACGAGCAGTACTTC.